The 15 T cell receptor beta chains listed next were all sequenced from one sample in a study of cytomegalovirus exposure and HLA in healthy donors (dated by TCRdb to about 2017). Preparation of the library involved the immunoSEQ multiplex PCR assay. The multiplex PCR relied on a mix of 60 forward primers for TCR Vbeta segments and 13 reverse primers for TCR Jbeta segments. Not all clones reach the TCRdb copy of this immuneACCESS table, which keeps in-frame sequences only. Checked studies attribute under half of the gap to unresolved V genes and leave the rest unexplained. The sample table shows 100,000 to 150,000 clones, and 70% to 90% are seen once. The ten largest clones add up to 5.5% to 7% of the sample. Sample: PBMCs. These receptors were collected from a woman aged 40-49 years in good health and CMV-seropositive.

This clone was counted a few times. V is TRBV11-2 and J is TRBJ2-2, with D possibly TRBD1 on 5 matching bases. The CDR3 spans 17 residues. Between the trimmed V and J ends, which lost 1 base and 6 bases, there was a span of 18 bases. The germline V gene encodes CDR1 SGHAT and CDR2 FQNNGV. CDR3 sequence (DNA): TGTGCCAGCAGCTTAGCCCCAGACAGCCTGGGGCCCGGGGAGCTGTTTTTT. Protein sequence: CASSLAPDSLGPGELFF.

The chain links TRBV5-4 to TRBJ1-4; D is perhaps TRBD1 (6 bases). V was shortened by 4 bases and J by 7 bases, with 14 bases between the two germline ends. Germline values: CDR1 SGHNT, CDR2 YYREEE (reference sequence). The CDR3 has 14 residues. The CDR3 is CASSQARGSEKLFF. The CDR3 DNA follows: TGTGCCAGCAGCCAGGCCAGGGGCAGTGAAAAACTGTTTTTT.

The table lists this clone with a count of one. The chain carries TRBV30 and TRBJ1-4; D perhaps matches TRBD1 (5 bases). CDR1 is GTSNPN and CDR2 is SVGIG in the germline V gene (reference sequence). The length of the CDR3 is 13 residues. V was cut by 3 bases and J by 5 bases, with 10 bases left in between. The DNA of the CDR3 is TGTGCCTGGAGCGGTGACAGCAATGAAAAACTGTTTTTT. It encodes CAWSGDSNEKLFF. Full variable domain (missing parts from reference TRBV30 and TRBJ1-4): SQTIHQWPATLVQPVGSPLSLECTVEGTSNPNLYWYRQAAGRGLQLLFYSVGIGQISSEVPQNLSASRPQDRQFILSSKKLLLSDSGFYLCAWSGDSNEKLFFGSGTQLSVL.

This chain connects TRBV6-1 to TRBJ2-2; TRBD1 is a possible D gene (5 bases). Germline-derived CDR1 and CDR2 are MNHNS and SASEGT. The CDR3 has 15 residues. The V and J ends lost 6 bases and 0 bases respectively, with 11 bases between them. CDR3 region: CASRWGSPNTGELFF. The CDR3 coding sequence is TGTGCCAGCAGGTGGGGCAGCCCGAACACCGGGGAGCTGTTTTTT.

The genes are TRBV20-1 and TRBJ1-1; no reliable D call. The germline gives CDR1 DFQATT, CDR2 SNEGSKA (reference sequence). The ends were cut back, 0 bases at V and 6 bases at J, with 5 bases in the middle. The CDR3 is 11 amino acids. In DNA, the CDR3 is TGCAGTGCTAGAGAAACTTCTGAAGCTTTCTTT. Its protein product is CSARETSEAFF.

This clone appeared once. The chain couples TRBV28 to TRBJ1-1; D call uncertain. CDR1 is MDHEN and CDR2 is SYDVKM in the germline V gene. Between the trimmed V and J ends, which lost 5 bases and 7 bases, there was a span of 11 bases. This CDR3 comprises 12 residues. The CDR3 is CASSVNSYEAFF. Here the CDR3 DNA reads TGTGCCAGCAGTGTCAACAGCTATGAAGCTTTCTTT.

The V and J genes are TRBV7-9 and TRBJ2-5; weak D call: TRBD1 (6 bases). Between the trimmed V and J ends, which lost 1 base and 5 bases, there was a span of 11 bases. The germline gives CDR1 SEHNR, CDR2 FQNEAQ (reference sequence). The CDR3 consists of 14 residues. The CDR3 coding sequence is TGTGCCAGCAGCTTAGTTTCCAGGGGCGAGACCCAGTACTTC. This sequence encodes CASSLVSRGETQYF.

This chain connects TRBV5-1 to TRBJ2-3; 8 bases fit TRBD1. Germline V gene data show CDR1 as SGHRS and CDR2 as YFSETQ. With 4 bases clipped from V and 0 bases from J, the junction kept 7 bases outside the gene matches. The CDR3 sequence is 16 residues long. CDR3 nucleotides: TGCGCCAGCAGCCAGCAGGGGGCGCAGAGCACAGATACGCAGTATTTT. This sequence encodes CASSQQGAQSTDTQYF. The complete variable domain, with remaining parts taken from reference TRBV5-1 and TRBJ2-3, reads KAGVTQTPRYLIKTRGQQVTLSCSPISGHRSVSWYQQTPGQGLQFLFEYFSETQRNKGNFPGRFSGRQFSNSRSEMNVSTLELGDSALYLCASSQQGAQSTDTQYFGPGTRLTVL.

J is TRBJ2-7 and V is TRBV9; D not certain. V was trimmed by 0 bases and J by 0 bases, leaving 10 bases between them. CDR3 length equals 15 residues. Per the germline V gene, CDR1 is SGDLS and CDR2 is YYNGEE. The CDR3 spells CASSVAGSDSYEQYF. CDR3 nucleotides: TGTGCCAGCAGCGTAGCTGGTTCAGACTCCTACGAGCAGTACTTC.

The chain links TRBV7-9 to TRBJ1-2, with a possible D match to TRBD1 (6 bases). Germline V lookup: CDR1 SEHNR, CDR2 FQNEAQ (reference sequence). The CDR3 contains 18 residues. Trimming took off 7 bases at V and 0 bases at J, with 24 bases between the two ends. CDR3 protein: CASTSSPTANRANYGYTF. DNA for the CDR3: TGTGCCAGCACCAGTAGCCCGACAGCGAACAGGGCTAACTATGGCTACACCTTC.

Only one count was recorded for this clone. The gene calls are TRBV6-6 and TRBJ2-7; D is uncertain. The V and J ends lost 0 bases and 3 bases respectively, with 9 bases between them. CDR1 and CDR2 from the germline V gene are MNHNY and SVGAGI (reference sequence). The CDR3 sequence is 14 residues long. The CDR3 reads CASSYSILDYEQYF. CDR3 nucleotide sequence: TGTGCCAGCAGTTACTCGATTCTAGACTACGAGCAGTACTTC.

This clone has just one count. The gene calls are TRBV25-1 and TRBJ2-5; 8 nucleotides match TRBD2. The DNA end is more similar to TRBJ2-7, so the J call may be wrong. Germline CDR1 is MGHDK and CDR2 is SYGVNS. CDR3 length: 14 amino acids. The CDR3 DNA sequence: TGTGCCAGCAGTGAACGGGAGGGCCTCTACGAGCAGTACTTC. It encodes CASSEREGLYEQYF.

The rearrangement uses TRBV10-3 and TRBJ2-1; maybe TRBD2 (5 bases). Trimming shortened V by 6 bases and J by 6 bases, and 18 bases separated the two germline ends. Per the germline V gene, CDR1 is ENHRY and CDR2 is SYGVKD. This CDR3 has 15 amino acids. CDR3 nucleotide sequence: TGTGCCATCAGGATGGAGGATAGGCGAGTCAATGAGCAGTTCTTC. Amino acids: CAIRMEDRRVNEQFF.

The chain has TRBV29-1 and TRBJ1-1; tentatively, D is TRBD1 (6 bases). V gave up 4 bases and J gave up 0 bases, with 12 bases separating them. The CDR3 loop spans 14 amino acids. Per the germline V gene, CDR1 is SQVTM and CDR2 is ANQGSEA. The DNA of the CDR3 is TGCAGCGTTGTGAGGGGGGGGGTGAACACTGAAGCTTTCTTT. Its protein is CSVVRGGVNTEAFF.

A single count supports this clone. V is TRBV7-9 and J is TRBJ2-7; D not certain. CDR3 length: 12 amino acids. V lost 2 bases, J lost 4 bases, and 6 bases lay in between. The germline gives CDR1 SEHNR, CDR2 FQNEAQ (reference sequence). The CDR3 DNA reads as TGTGCCAGCAGCTTAACAGAATACGAGCAGTACTTC. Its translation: CASSLTEYEQYF.